The 26 T cell receptor beta chains reported below all come from one sample, sequenced in a study of response to subunit inactivated influenza vaccine. TCRdb called the RT-PCR reads again in MiXCR, with one record for every CDR3 protein. The data show around 320,000 distinct CDR3 sequences, 22% seen once. Source: PBMCs from blood, taken 21 months after vaccination. These receptors were obtained from a man between 50 and 75 years old who received an inactivated influenza vaccine.

CDR3 protein: CASSFGVTGTEAFF. The CDR3 DNA reads TGTGCCAGCAGTTTCGGGGTGACTGGGACTGAAGCTTTCTTT. This chain uses TRBV27 with TRBJ1-1; D call uncertain. The CDR3 is 14 amino acids. The germline gives CDR1 MNHEY, CDR2 SMNVEV (reference sequence). Trimming took 3 bases from V and 5 from J, leaving 13 bases between them.

The chain carries TRBV7-2 and TRBJ1-2, with TRBD1 matching over 8 bases. Germline V lookup: CDR1 SGHTA, CDR2 FQGNSA. The trim removed 4 bases at V and 4 bases at J, leaving 5 bases unmatched. CDR3 length equals 14 residues. CDR3 in amino acids: CASSSTGGIYGYTF. The CDR3, as DNA: TGTGCCAGCAGCTCAACAGGGGGTATCTATGGCTACACCTTC.

A few counts support this clonotype. J is TRBJ2-1 and V is TRBV4-3; D gene uncertain. The V end was cut by 1 base, the J end by 0 bases, with 10 bases between. The CDR3 loop spans 16 amino acids. CDR1 and CDR2 (germline): LGHNA, YSLEER. The CDR3 coding sequence is TGCGCCAGCAGCCAAGGAAGGAGTAGCTCCTACAATGAGCAGTTCTTC. Translating it yields CASSQGRSSSYNEQFF.

The rearrangement joins TRBV12-3 or TRBV12-4 to TRBJ1-1; D is unclear. Trimming stripped 0 bases from V and 4 bases from J, with 6 bases between. The CDR3 is 13 amino acids. The CDR3 DNA is TGTGCCAGCAGTTTAGCAGAGGGCACTGAAGCTTTCTTT. Its protein product is CASSLAEGTEAFF.

The chain couples TRBV7-9 to TRBJ2-7; D is unresolved. From germline, CDR1 is SEHNR and CDR2 FQNEAQ (reference sequence). The ends were cut back, 4 bases at V and 2 bases at J, with 12 bases in the middle. The CDR3 has 14 amino acids. CDR3 sequence reads: CASSSHGLAYEQYF. Written as DNA, the CDR3 is TGTGCCAGCAGCTCTCACGGATTAGCCTACGAGCAGTACTTC.

The CDR3 nucleotides are TGTGCCAGCAGAGAACAGGGAAGAATGAGCGGCTACACCTTC. Translation gives CASREQGRMSGYTF. The gene calls are TRBV28 and TRBJ1-2; the D gene is possibly TRBD1 (6 bases). This CDR3 region has 14 residues. The germline V gene has CDR1 MDHEN and CDR2 SYDVKM. Trimming removed 6 bases at V and 8 bases at J, with 19 bases between.

This clonotype was observed a few times. The chain carries TRBV12-3 or TRBV12-4 and TRBJ2-3; D is unresolved. V lost 5 bases to trimming and J lost 1 base, with 13 bases between them. The CDR3 has 15 amino acids. The CDR3 sequence is CASSLAGIGTDTQYF. The CDR3 bases are TGTGCCAGCAGTCTCGCCGGCATCGGCACAGATACGCAGTATTTT.

The chain has TRBV9 and TRBJ2-5; 10 nucleotides match TRBD1. After removal of 0 bases from V and 4 bases from J, the junction contained 3 bases not matched to a gene. The germline gives CDR1 SGDLS, CDR2 YYNGEE. There are 15 residues in the CDR3. Here the CDR3 reads CASSVAGQGGETQYF. The CDR3 region has the DNA TGTGCCAGCAGCGTAGCAGGACAGGGGGGAGAGACCCAGTACTTC.

This clonotype was observed a few times. J is TRBJ2-7 and V is TRBV10-3; 7 bases match TRBD1. The V gene's germline CDR1 is ENHRY and CDR2 SYGVKD. The CDR3 spans 12 residues. V dropped 10 bases and J dropped 1; count of bases not matched to a gene: 4. The CDR3 reads CATGQSSYEQYF. Written as DNA, the CDR3 is TGTGCCACGGGACAGAGTTCCTACGAGCAGTACTTC.

The table lists this clonotype with a few counts. The chain combines TRBV27 with TRBJ2-1; TRBD2 matches at 9 bases. The CDR3 is 17 amino acids. The V and J ends lost 3 bases and 4 bases, in that order; junction bases with no gene match: 10. Germline CDR1 MNHEY, CDR2 SMNVEV (reference sequence). The CDR3: CASSFLGAGGNYNEQFF. The CDR3 coding sequence is TGTGCCAGCAGTTTTCTCGGAGCGGGAGGAAATTACAATGAGCAGTTCTTC.

The CDR3 here is CSARDTASGETQYF. CDR3 bases: TGCAGTGCTAGAGATACTGCCAGTGGAGAGACCCAGTACTTC. V usage is TRBV20-1 and J usage is TRBJ2-5; D gene unclear. Germline V lookup: CDR1 DFQATT, CDR2 SNEGSKA (reference sequence). The CDR3 is made up of 14 amino acids. V lost 0 bases to trimming and J lost 4 bases, with 12 bases between them.

The chain is built from TRBV4-3 and TRBJ2-3; TRBD1 aligns across 9 bases. The trim removed 4 bases at V and 6 bases at J, leaving 5 bases unmatched. The CDR3 covers 14 residues. Germline CDR1 is LGHNA and CDR2 is YSLEER. In nucleotides, the CDR3 is TGCGCCAGCAGCCGAAGGACAGGGGAGGATACGCAGTATTTT. Amino acid sequence: CASSRRTGEDTQYF.

The V and J genes are TRBV5-6 and TRBJ2-7; no clear D. The germline V gene has CDR1 SGHDT and CDR2 YYEEEE. This CDR3 is built from 14 residues. V lost 0 bases and J lost 2, with 9 bases in between. The CDR3 sequence is CASSLARVTYEQYF. CDR3 nucleotide sequence: TGTGCCAGCAGCTTGGCTCGGGTAACCTACGAGCAGTACTTC.

The chain is built from TRBV7-2 and TRBJ2-3; 9 bases line up with TRBD1. CDR3 length equals 15 residues. The V and J ends lost 5 bases and 3 bases, in that order; junction bases with no gene match: 6. Germline V gene sequence: CDR1 SGHTA, CDR2 FQGNSA. The DNA for the CDR3 is TGTGCCAGCAGCCATGGACAGGGGAGGACAGATACGCAGTATTTT. Encoded protein: CASSHGQGRTDTQYF.

This clonotype turned up a few times. The gene calls are TRBV4-1 and TRBJ2-3; 15 bases are a match to TRBD2. The CDR3 length is 16 residues. Germline lookup yields CDR1 MGHRA and CDR2 YSYEKL. Trimming took 4 bases from V and 11 from J; bases not matched to a gene: 10. CDR3 bases: TGCGCCAGCAGCCCCACCCCCCGGACTAGCGGGGGGGTGCAGTATTTT. Translation: CASSPTPRTSGGVQYF.

CDR3 sequence: CASRDRGLAVRETQYF. In nucleotides, the CDR3 is TGTGCCAGCAGGGATAGAGGCCTAGCGGTTCGTGAGACCCAGTACTTC. The V call is TRBV14, the J call TRBJ2-5; TRBD2 agrees at 7 bases. The V gene's germline CDR1 is SGHDN and CDR2 FVKESK. V shed 6 bases, J shed 5 bases, and the junction held 15 bases outside the gene matches. The CDR3 contains 16 residues.

This clonotype has just a few counts. V gene TRBV29-1 combines with J gene TRBJ2-1; tentatively, D is TRBD1 or TRBD2 (6 bases each). This CDR3 comprises 14 residues. Germline CDR1 and CDR2: SQVTM and ANQGSEA. V was clipped by 3 bases and J by 4 bases, with 13 bases between them. CDR3 region: CSVDIRGAYNEQFF. In nucleotides, the CDR3 is TGCAGCGTTGACATAAGGGGGGCATACAATGAGCAGTTCTTC.

The chain has TRBV4-3 and TRBJ2-1; D is uncertain. The V gene's germline CDR1 is LGHNA and CDR2 YSLEER. The CDR3 is 15 amino acids. Trimming shortened V by 0 bases and J by 0 bases, and 6 bases separated the two germline ends. The CDR3 coding sequence is TGCGCCAGCAGCCAAGATCCTAGCTCCTACAATGAGCAGTTCTTC. Translated, it gives CASSQDPSSYNEQFF.

This clonotype was seen at least ten times. The chain is built from TRBV12-3 or TRBV12-4 and TRBJ1-2, with D maybe TRBD1 (5 bases). V lost 5 bases to trimming and J lost 4 bases, with 11 bases between them. The CDR3 runs to 13 residues. CDR3 amino acids: CASSAQGPYGYTF. The CDR3 nucleotides read TGTGCCAGCAGTGCTCAGGGTCCCTATGGCTACACCTTC.

The chain joins TRBV12-3 or TRBV12-4 to TRBJ1-5; a weak D match, TRBD1 (5 bases). The V end was cut by 6 bases, the J end by 3 bases, with 15 bases between. The length of the CDR3 is 15 residues. This CDR3 reads CASSFGGSPNQPQHF. CDR3 DNA sequence: TGTGCCAGCAGCTTTGGGGGGAGCCCCAATCAGCCCCAGCATTTT.

This clonotype was seen a few times. The chain has TRBV5-1 and TRBJ2-3, with 7 positions matching TRBD1. Germline-derived CDR1 and CDR2 are SGHRS and YFSETQ. Losses at the gene ends were 3 bases for V and 2 bases for J; bases not matched to a gene: 6. The CDR3 covers 15 residues. For the CDR3, the DNA is TGCGCCAGCAGCTGGGCCGGGACAGTCACAGATACGCAGTATTTT. Translated, it gives CASSWAGTVTDTQYF.

This chain links TRBV5-1 with TRBJ1-2; 7 nucleotides agree with TRBD1. The germline CDR1 and CDR2 sequences are SGHRS and YFSETQ. V lost 4 bases to trimming and J lost 0 bases; unmatched junction nucleotides: 6. This CDR3 region has 15 residues. The CDR3, as DNA: TGCGCCAGCAGCACCACTGGGACAGCTAACTATGGCTACACCTTC. It translates to CASSTTGTANYGYTF. Full variable domain (remainder filled in from reference TRBV5-1 and TRBJ1-2): KAGVTQTPRYLIKTRGQQVTLSCSPISGHRSVSWYQQTPGQGLQFLFEYFSETQRNKGNFPGRFSGRQFSNSRSEMNVSTLELGDSALYLCASSTTGTANYGYTFGSGTRLTVV.

This clonotype was seen many times. The J gene is TRBJ1-2, the V gene TRBV6-6, with D possibly matching TRBD1 (5 bases). This CDR3 is built from 13 residues. The V gene's germline CDR1 is MNHNY and CDR2 SVGAGI (reference sequence). Trimming pared 7 bases from V and 5 bases from J, leaving 14 bases between. CDR3 DNA: TGTGCCAGCAAGGGGACGGAAAATTATGGCTACACCTTC. Protein: CASKGTENYGYTF.

This clonotype has a count of ten or more. This chain uses TRBV7-2 with TRBJ1-1; 7 positions match TRBD1. The V gene end was trimmed by 7 bases and the J gene end by 4 bases; junction bases not matched to a gene: 9. Germline assignment: CDR1 SGHTA and CDR2 FQGNSA. The CDR3 has 14 amino acids. CDR3 sequence: CASNQGGGITEAFF. The CDR3 region has the DNA TGTGCCAGCAACCAGGGGGGCGGGATCACTGAAGCTTTCTTT. Full variable domain (remainder filled in from reference TRBV7-2 and TRBJ1-1): GAGVSQSPSNKVTEKGKDVELRCDPISGHTALYWYRQSLGQGLEFLIYFQGNSAPDKSGLPSDRFSAERTGGSVSTLTIQRTQQEDSAVYLCASNQGGGITEAFFGQGTRLTVV.

The chain is built from TRBV27 and TRBJ2-4, with D perhaps matching TRBD1 or TRBD2 (5 bases each). CDR3 length: 10 residues. Germline V gene sequence: CDR1 MNHEY, CDR2 SMNVEV (reference sequence). Trimming took off 8 bases at V and 11 bases at J, with 10 bases between the two ends. Written as DNA, the CDR3 is TGTGCCAGCGGCCGAGGGGTTCAGTACTTC. Amino acid sequence: CASGRGVQYF.

This clonotype was detected a few times. The chain links TRBV11-2 to TRBJ2-3; TRBD2 might be the D (6 bases). Germline V CDR1 and CDR2: SGHAT, FQNNGV. Trimming left V 5 bases short and J 2 bases short, with 11 bases between. The CDR3 loop spans 14 amino acids. The chain's CDR3 is CASSPRETTDTQYF. In DNA form, the CDR3 reads TGTGCCAGCAGCCCACGGGAGACCACAGATACGCAGTATTTT.